Listed below are T cell receptor beta chains from one sample, sequenced in a study of blood T cell repertoires in COVID-19. Produced via immunoSEQ multiplex PCR; TCRdb's table is partial and in-frame only. This sample has approximately 100,000 clones, with less than 85% found just once. The sample comprised peripheral blood. The receptors come from a woman between 70 and 85 years old with active or convalescent COVID-19. The CDR3 runs from the conserved cysteine through the conserved F or W. The order of the fields is clone size, D gene, J gene, V gene, CDR3 protein, CDR3 DNA. D genes are given only for firm matches. Expanded clones get a size class; other rows say once, few or many, or leave the size out.

clone_size: NA; d_call: TRBD1; j_call: TRBJ1-1; v_call: TRBV2; cdr3_aa: CASRGQQNTEAFF; cdr3_nt: TGTGCCAGCAGGGGACAGCAGAACACTGAAGCTTTCTTT
clone_size: NA; d_call: TRBD1; j_call: TRBJ1-1; v_call: TRBV3-1/TRBV3-2; cdr3_aa: CASSRQDLDRGGSGAFF; cdr3_nt: TGTGCCAGCAGCCGACAAGATCTGGACAGGGGAGGAAGTGGAGCTTTCTTT
clone_size: NA; d_call: TRBD1; j_call: TRBJ1-5; v_call: TRBV5-1; cdr3_aa: CASSLGDREEQPQHF; cdr3_nt: TGCGCCAGCAGCCTTGGGGACAGGGAAGAACAGCCCCAGCATTTT
clone_size: once; d_call: NA; j_call: TRBJ1-1; v_call: TRBV7-2; cdr3_aa: CASSLYHGNTEAFF; cdr3_nt: TGTGCCAGCAGCTTATATCACGGGAACACTGAAGCTTTCTTT
clone_size: NA; d_call: TRBD2; j_call: TRBJ2-7; v_call: TRBV5-8; cdr3_aa: CASSLEGAGGSEQYF; cdr3_nt: TGTGCCAGCAGCTTGGAGGGAGCGGGAGGCTCCGAGCAGTACTTC
clone_size: NA; d_call: NA; j_call: TRBJ1-5; v_call: TRBV9; cdr3_aa: CASSEQGSGQPQHF; cdr3_nt: TGTGCCAGCAGCGAACAGGGTTCGGGTCAGCCCCAGCATTTT
clone_size: NA; d_call: TRBD2; j_call: TRBJ2-3; v_call: TRBV30; cdr3_aa: CAWSGAGGGIRTDTQYF; cdr3_nt: TGTGCCTGGAGTGGGGCGGGAGGGGGCATCCGCACAGATACGCAGTATTTT
clone_size: NA; d_call: TRBD1; j_call: TRBJ1-1; v_call: TRBV2; cdr3_aa: CASNADRAGNTEAFF; cdr3_nt: TGTGCCAGCAACGCGGACAGGGCGGGGAACACTGAAGCTTTCTTT
clone_size: NA; d_call: TRBD2; j_call: TRBJ2-2; v_call: TRBV7-2; cdr3_aa: CASSPGSSGSSPGELFF; cdr3_nt: TGTGCCAGCAGCCCCGGCTCTAGCGGGAGTTCCCCCGGGGAGCTGTTTTTT
clone_size: NA; d_call: NA; j_call: TRBJ2-3; v_call: TRBV9; cdr3_aa: CASSQTGDTDTQYF; cdr3_nt: TGTGCCAGCAGCCAAACCGGAGACACAGATACGCAGTATTTT
clone_size: NA; d_call: TRBD2; j_call: TRBJ2-1; v_call: TRBV5-6; cdr3_aa: CASSSPLAGGSSYNEQFF; cdr3_nt: TGTGCCAGCAGCAGCCCACTAGCGGGGGGGAGCTCCTACAATGAGCAGTTCTTC
clone_size: NA; d_call: TRBD1; j_call: TRBJ1-4; v_call: TRBV2; cdr3_aa: CASSEGQGDEKLFF; cdr3_nt: TGTGCCAGCAGTGAAGGACAGGGAGATGAAAAACTGTTTTTT
clone_size: NA; d_call: NA; j_call: TRBJ2-2; v_call: TRBV28; cdr3_aa: CASRVRGMNTGELFF; cdr3_nt: TGTGCCAGCAGGGTCAGGGGAATGAACACCGGGGAGCTGTTTTTT
clone_size: once; d_call: NA; j_call: TRBJ2-2; v_call: TRBV15; cdr3_aa: CATSRGKGGWTGELFF; cdr3_nt: TGTGCCACCAGCAGAGGAAAAGGAGGATGGACCGGGGAGCTGTTTTTT
clone_size: NA; d_call: TRBD1; j_call: TRBJ2-4; v_call: TRBV7-2; cdr3_aa: CASSLARTGLAKNIQYF; cdr3_nt: TGTGCCAGCAGCTTAGCCCGGACAGGACTAGCCAAAAACATTCAGTACTTC
clone_size: NA; d_call: NA; j_call: TRBJ1-2; v_call: TRBV6-1; cdr3_aa: CASSALARYSYNYGYTF; cdr3_nt: TGTGCCAGCAGTGCATTGGCGCGCTACAGTTATAACTATGGCTACACCTTC
clone_size: NA; d_call: TRBD1; j_call: TRBJ1-2; v_call: TRBV30; cdr3_aa: CAWTRTGGLGYTF; cdr3_nt: TGTGCCTGGACTCGAACAGGGGGTCTTGGCTACACCTTC
clone_size: NA; d_call: NA; j_call: TRBJ1-2; v_call: TRBV20-1; cdr3_aa: CSAYLYGYTF; cdr3_nt: TGCAGTGCTTACTTATATGGCTACACCTTC
clone_size: NA; d_call: NA; j_call: TRBJ1-6; v_call: TRBV2; cdr3_aa: CASSPHTGYSYNSPLHF; cdr3_nt: TGTGCCAGCAGCCCCCACACGGGATATTCCTATAATTCACCCCTCCACTTT
clone_size: NA; d_call: NA; j_call: TRBJ1-1; v_call: TRBV12-3/TRBV12-4; cdr3_aa: CASSLDLGRSAFF; cdr3_nt: TGTGCCAGCAGTTTGGACCTGGGGAGGTCAGCTTTCTTT
clone_size: NA; d_call: TRBD1; j_call: TRBJ1-1; v_call: TRBV6-5; cdr3_aa: CAILQGRKAFF; cdr3_nt: TGTGCCATACTACAGGGGCGAAAAGCTTTCTTT
clone_size: NA; d_call: NA; j_call: TRBJ1-6; v_call: TRBV12-3/TRBV12-4; cdr3_aa: CASSFTQSPLHF; cdr3_nt: TGTGCCAGCAGTTTCACTCAATCACCCCTCCACTTT
clone_size: NA; d_call: NA; j_call: TRBJ1-5; v_call: TRBV4-2; cdr3_aa: CASSQVGQGQPQHF; cdr3_nt: TGTGCCAGCAGCCAAGTAGGGCAGGGTCAGCCCCAGCATTTT
clone_size: NA; d_call: NA; j_call: TRBJ1-5; v_call: TRBV19; cdr3_aa: CASSRQGGGNQPQHF; cdr3_nt: TGTGCCAGTAGTAGGCAGGGAGGTGGCAATCAGCCCCAGCATTTT
clone_size: NA; d_call: TRBD1; j_call: TRBJ1-2; v_call: TRBV28; cdr3_aa: CASSAIDRAQGYGYTF; cdr3_nt: TGTGCCAGCAGTGCCATCGACAGGGCCCAGGGCTATGGCTACACCTTC
clone_size: NA; d_call: TRBD2; j_call: TRBJ2-3; v_call: TRBV10-2; cdr3_aa: CASSLAGGPDTQYF; cdr3_nt: TGCGCCAGCAGCTTAGCGGGGGGGCCAGATACGCAGTATTTT
clone_size: NA; d_call: TRBD2; j_call: TRBJ2-3; v_call: TRBV4-3; cdr3_aa: CASSRTSGTDTQYF; cdr3_nt: TGCGCCAGCAGCCGGACTAGCGGCACAGATACGCAGTATTTT
clone_size: NA; d_call: NA; j_call: TRBJ1-3; v_call: TRBV15; cdr3_aa: CATSRKRGSGNTIYF; cdr3_nt: TGTGCCACCAGCAGAAAAAGGGGCTCTGGAAACACCATATATTTT
clone_size: NA; d_call: TRBD2; j_call: TRBJ2-5; v_call: TRBV24-1; cdr3_aa: CATSFSGSETQYF; cdr3_nt: TGTGCCACCAGTTTTAGCGGGAGTGAGACCCAGTACTTC
clone_size: NA; d_call: TRBD1; j_call: TRBJ1-6; v_call: TRBV25-1; cdr3_aa: CASSGQGSNSPLHF; cdr3_nt: TGTGCCAGCAGTGGACAGGGTTCAAATTCACCCCTCCACTTT
clone_size: NA; d_call: NA; j_call: TRBJ1-6; v_call: TRBV12-3/TRBV12-4; cdr3_aa: CASGGIYNSPLHF; cdr3_nt: TGTGCCAGCGGGGGGATTTATAATTCACCCCTCCACTTT
clone_size: NA; d_call: TRBD2; j_call: TRBJ2-5; v_call: TRBV20-1; cdr3_aa: CSASGQRGSQETQYF; cdr3_nt: TGCAGTGCTAGTGGGCAGCGGGGGAGCCAAGAGACCCAGTACTTC
clone_size: NA; d_call: TRBD1; j_call: TRBJ1-1; v_call: TRBV10-3; cdr3_aa: CAIRGQGDEAFF; cdr3_nt: TGTGCCATCAGAGGGCAGGGGGATGAAGCTTTCTTT
clone_size: NA; d_call: TRBD2; j_call: TRBJ2-2; v_call: TRBV15; cdr3_aa: CATSTQLAGATGELFF; cdr3_nt: TGTGCCACCAGCACCCAACTAGCGGGGGCCACCGGGGAGCTGTTTTTT
clone_size: NA; d_call: TRBD2; j_call: TRBJ2-2; v_call: TRBV24-1; cdr3_aa: CATSDLGTSGTNTGELFF; cdr3_nt: TGTGCCACCAGTGATTTGGGGACTAGCGGGACGAACACCGGGGAGCTGTTTTTT
clone_size: NA; d_call: TRBD2; j_call: TRBJ2-3; v_call: TRBV7-2; cdr3_aa: CASSYLAGGYHAVADTQYF; cdr3_nt: TGTGCCAGCAGTTATCTAGCGGGGGGCTACCACGCGGTGGCAGATACGCAGTATTTT
clone_size: NA; d_call: TRBD2; j_call: TRBJ2-2; v_call: TRBV29-1; cdr3_aa: CSVDPGGDGELFF; cdr3_nt: TGCAGCGTTGACCCGGGGGGGGACGGGGAGCTGTTTTTT
clone_size: NA; d_call: NA; j_call: TRBJ1-2; v_call: TRBV4-1; cdr3_aa: CASSQDRGQYGYTF; cdr3_nt: TGCGCCAGCAGCCAAGATCGAGGACAGTATGGCTACACCTTC
clone_size: NA; d_call: NA; j_call: TRBJ2-3; v_call: TRBV6-5; cdr3_aa: CASSTDREYTDTQYF; cdr3_nt: TGTGCCAGCAGTACTGATCGGGAGTACACAGATACGCAGTATTTT
clone_size: NA; d_call: TRBD2; j_call: TRBJ2-7; v_call: TRBV29-1; cdr3_aa: CSASSGSLEQYF; cdr3_nt: TGCAGCGCTTCTAGCGGGAGTCTCGAGCAGTACTTC
clone_size: NA; d_call: TRBD2; j_call: TRBJ2-1; v_call: TRBV5-1; cdr3_aa: CASSSSTSGSTAQFF; cdr3_nt: TGCGCCAGCAGCTCTTCAACTAGCGGGAGTACGGCGCAGTTCTTC
clone_size: few; d_call: NA; j_call: TRBJ1-3; v_call: TRBV5-6; cdr3_aa: CASSLAGSPGNTIYF; cdr3_nt: TGTGCCAGCAGCTTAGCAGGGTCTCCGGGAAACACCATATATTTT
clone_size: NA; d_call: NA; j_call: TRBJ1-5; v_call: TRBV15; cdr3_aa: CATSRGQGYYSNQPQHF; cdr3_nt: TGTGCCACCAGCAGAGGTCAGGGGTACTATAGCAATCAGCCCCAGCATTTT
clone_size: NA; d_call: TRBD1; j_call: TRBJ2-3; v_call: TRBV5-4; cdr3_aa: CASSRDRGTDTQYF; cdr3_nt: TGTGCCAGCAGCAGGGACAGGGGTACAGATACGCAGTATTTT
clone_size: few; d_call: TRBD1; j_call: TRBJ2-2; v_call: TRBV6-5; cdr3_aa: CASRPGTGRTGELFF; cdr3_nt: TGTGCCAGCAGGCCCGGGACAGGGAGGACCGGGGAGCTGTTTTTT
clone_size: NA; d_call: TRBD1; j_call: TRBJ1-6; v_call: TRBV5-1; cdr3_aa: CASSLGGQGIVSPLHF; cdr3_nt: TGCGCCAGCAGCTTGGGGGGACAGGGTATTGTATCACCCCTCCACTTT
clone_size: NA; d_call: NA; j_call: TRBJ1-4; v_call: TRBV30; cdr3_aa: CAWRSTGNEKLFF; cdr3_nt: TGTGCCTGGAGAAGTACGGGGAATGAAAAACTGTTTTTT
clone_size: NA; d_call: TRBD2; j_call: TRBJ2-1; v_call: TRBV2; cdr3_aa: CASMRAGGNEQFF; cdr3_nt: TGTGCCAGCATGCGAGCGGGGGGGAATGAGCAGTTCTTC
clone_size: NA; d_call: NA; j_call: TRBJ2-5; v_call: TRBV28; cdr3_aa: CASSLGGAGETQYF; cdr3_nt: TGTGCCAGCAGTTTGGGGGGGGCTGGGGAGACCCAGTACTTC
clone_size: few; d_call: TRBD2; j_call: TRBJ2-7; v_call: TRBV28; cdr3_aa: CASSLGKTGGLEQYF; cdr3_nt: TGTGCCAGCAGTTTAGGAAAGACGGGGGGACTCGAGCAGTACTTC
clone_size: few; d_call: TRBD1; j_call: TRBJ1-6; v_call: TRBV7-8; cdr3_aa: CATTGTVYNSPLHF; cdr3_nt: TGTGCCACCACCGGGACAGTGTATAATTCACCCCTCCACTTT